Listed here is a single T cell receptor beta chain. The antigen is unknown. These data are taken from a study of human T cells and chemical hapten exposure. Study as a whole: The use of 2% DPC on 2 cm by 2 cm of upper inner arm skin constituted sensitization.

Study-wide results and limits: There were significantly more large CDR3 similarity clusters among expanded TCRs than among controls.

The library tagged individual cDNA molecules with unique molecular identifiers. TCRdb re-analysed the RACE reads in MiXCR, keeping a single row per CDR3 protein. In the table there are more than 300,000 distinct CDR3 sequences, approximately 5% of which are singletons. Stated time point: pre-sensitization, week 0. Treatment denoted: therapeutic diphenylcyclopropenone sensitization with weekly scalp DPC. CDR1 is LGHNA and CDR2 is YNFKEQ in the germline V gene. The CDR3 contains 16 residues. Trimming removed 4 bases from V and 2 bases from J, with 18 bases in between. The origin of this receptor is a woman aged 18-29 years with alopecia areata. Some clones in this sample may be carry-over from other donors' samples. The rearrangement links TRBV4-2 to TRBJ2-7; possible D gene TRBD1, 6 bases. The input for sequencing was whole blood, taken in connection with sensitization to the hapten diphenylcyclopropenone (DPC). CDR3 sequence: CASSRQPNDRPYEQYF. The CDR3, as DNA: TGTGCCAGCAGCCGCCAACCTAACGACAGGCCCTACGAGCAGTACTTC.